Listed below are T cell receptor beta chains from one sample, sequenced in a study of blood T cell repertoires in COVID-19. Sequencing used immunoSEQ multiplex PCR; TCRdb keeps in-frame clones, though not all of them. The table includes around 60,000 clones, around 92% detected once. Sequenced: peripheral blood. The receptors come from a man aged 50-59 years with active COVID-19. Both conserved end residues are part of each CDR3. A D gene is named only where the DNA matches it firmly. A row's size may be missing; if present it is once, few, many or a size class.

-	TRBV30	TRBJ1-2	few	TGTGCCTGGAGTGACAGGGCCGTCTCCTATGGCTACACCTTC	CAWSDRAVSYGYTF
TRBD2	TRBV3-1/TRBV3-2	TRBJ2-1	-	TGTGCCAGCAGCCAAGATTTAGCGGGGGGGCTTCGCGAGCAGTTCTTC	CASSQDLAGGLREQFF
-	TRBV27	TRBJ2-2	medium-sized	TGTGCCACCCTCTCCCGGACTGCTGAGCTGTTTTTT	CATLSRTAELFF
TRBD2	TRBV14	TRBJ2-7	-	TGTGCCAGCAGCCAATACACGGGGCGGGAGACCTACGAGCAGTACTTC	CASSQYTGRETYEQYF
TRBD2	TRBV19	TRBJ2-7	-	TGTGCCAGTAGCCTAGCGGGGAGCTCCTACGAGCAGTACTTC	CASSLAGSSYEQYF
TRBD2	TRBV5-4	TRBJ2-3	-	TGTGCCAGCAGCGTCGATTCTAGCGGGAGGGGAGGGCCGCAGTATTTT	CASSVDSSGRGGPQYF
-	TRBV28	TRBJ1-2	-	TGTGCCAGCAGTTTCAGCGCGGGCTACACCTTC	CASSFSAGYTF
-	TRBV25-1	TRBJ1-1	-	TGTGCCAGTACCCCGGGACTCAAAAACACTGAAGCTTTCTTT	CASTPGLKNTEAFF
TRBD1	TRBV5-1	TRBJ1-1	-	TGCGCCAGCAGCCCCGGGACAGGGTCTTCAACTGAAGCTTTCTTT	CASSPGTGSSTEAFF
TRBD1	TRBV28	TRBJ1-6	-	TGTGCCAGCAGTTTGGGACAGGGTTATAATTCACCCCTCCACTTT	CASSLGQGYNSPLHF
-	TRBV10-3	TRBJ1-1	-	TGTGCCAGCAAAGGACAGAGAAACACTGAAGCTTTCTTT	CASKGQRNTEAFF
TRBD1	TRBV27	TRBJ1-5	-	TGTGCCAGCAGGAAAACAGGGGGCGAGGGTCAGCCCCAGCATTTT	CASRKTGGEGQPQHF
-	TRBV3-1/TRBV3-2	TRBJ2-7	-	TGTGCCAGCAGCCCCGGAGGAGCCCCCTCCTACGAGCAGTACTTC	CASSPGGAPSYEQYF
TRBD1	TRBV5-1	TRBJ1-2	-	TGCGCCAGCAGCTTTGAAGGACAGGGGGTCTGGGGCTACACCTTC	CASSFEGQGVWGYTF
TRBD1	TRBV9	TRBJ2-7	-	TGTGCCAGCAGCGTCGGGACAGGGGGTAGCTCCTACGAGCAGTACTTC	CASSVGTGGSSYEQYF
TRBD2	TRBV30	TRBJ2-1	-	TGTGCCTGGAGCCTGACCCGGGGGGGGCCAGGCGAGCAGTTCTTC	CAWSLTRGGPGEQFF
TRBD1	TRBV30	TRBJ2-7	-	TGTGCCTGGAGTAACAGGGGGATTATTCGCGAGCAGTACTTC	CAWSNRGIIREQYF
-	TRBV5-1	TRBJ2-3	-	TGCGCCAGCAGCTTGGCCGGAGCGACCACAGATACGCAGTATTTT	CASSLAGATTDTQYF
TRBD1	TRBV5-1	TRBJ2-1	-	TGCGCCAGCAGCCCAAACAGGGGTGAGCAGTTCTTC	CASSPNRGEQFF
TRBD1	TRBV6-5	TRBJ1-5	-	TGTGCCACCACAGGACAGGCTCTTAGCAATCAGCCCCAGCATTTT	CATTGQALSNQPQHF
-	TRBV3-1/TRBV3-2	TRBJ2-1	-	TGTGCCAGCAGCCTTCGCGGGGATGAGCAGTTCTTC	CASSLRGDEQFF
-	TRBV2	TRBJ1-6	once	TGTGCCAGCAGTGATGAGATTCGGTCACCCCTCCACTTT	CASSDEIRSPLHF
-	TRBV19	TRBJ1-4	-	TGTGCCAGTAGTCGTAGGGTTGGAGGTGAAAAACTGTTTTTT	CASSRRVGGEKLFF
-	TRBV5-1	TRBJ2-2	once	TGCGCCAGCAGCATGCAGGGGTTCGGGGAGCTGTTTTTT	CASSMQGFGELFF
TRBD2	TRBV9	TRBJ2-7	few	TGTGCCAGCAGCGCATCAGCGGGGGGCAGCTCCTACGAGCAGTACTTC	CASSASAGGSSYEQYF
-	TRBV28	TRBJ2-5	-	TGTGCCAGCAAGCAGGGGCAAGGGACCCAGTACTTC	CASKQGQGTQYF
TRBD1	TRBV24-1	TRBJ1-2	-	TGTGCCACCAGGGGAGACAGGGAGAGCGCTGGCTACACCTTC	CATRGDRESAGYTF
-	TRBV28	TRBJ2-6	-	TGTGCCAGCAGTTTAGGACAGCCCTCTGGGGCCAACGTCCTGACTTTC	CASSLGQPSGANVLTF
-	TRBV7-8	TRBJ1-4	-	TGTGCCAGCAGCGACTTACAGGGACCCCGGGGTGAAAAACTGTTTTTT	CASSDLQGPRGEKLFF
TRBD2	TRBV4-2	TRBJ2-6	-	TGTGCCAGCAGCCAAGAAGGACTAGCGGGGGGTGGGGCCAACGTCCTGACTTTC	CASSQEGLAGGGANVLTF
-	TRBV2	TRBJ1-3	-	TGTGCCAGCAGTGACTCCAGGGCTGGAAACACCATATATTTT	CASSDSRAGNTIYF
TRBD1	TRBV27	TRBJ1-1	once	TGTGCCAGCAGTTCACAGGGGTTAATGAACACTGAAGCTTTCTTT	CASSSQGLMNTEAFF
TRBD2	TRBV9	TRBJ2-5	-	TGTGCCAGCAGCCTTAGCGGGGGGGCAGGAGAGACCCAGTACTTC	CASSLSGGAGETQYF
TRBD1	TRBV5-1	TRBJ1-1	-	TGCGCCAGCAGCGCCAGGGGGGAGAACACTGAAGCTTTCTTT	CASSARGENTEAFF
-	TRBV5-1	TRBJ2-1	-	TGCGCCAGCAGCTTGGTGGCCAGCTACAATGAGCAGTTCTTC	CASSLVASYNEQFF
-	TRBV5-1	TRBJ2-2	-	TGCGCCAGCAGCCCCGCCGGGGGATTGGAGGTCGGGGAGCTGTTTTTT	CASSPAGGLEVGELFF
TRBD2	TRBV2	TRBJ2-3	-	TGTGCCAGCAGTGACCAGCGGGGGAGCACAGATACGCAGTATTTT	CASSDQRGSTDTQYF
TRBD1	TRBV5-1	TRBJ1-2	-	TGCGCCAGCAGCACAAGAGGACAGGGGGCGGACTATGGCTACACCTTC	CASSTRGQGADYGYTF
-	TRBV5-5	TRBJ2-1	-	TGTGCCAGCAGCTTGCATAGCCGGTCCTACAATGAGCAGTTCTTC	CASSLHSRSYNEQFF
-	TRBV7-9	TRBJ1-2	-	TGTGCCAGCAGCTTAGGCGGGGACCTTTATGGCTACACCTTC	CASSLGGDLYGYTF
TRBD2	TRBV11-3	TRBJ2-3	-	TGTGCCAGCAGCTTAAGGTTCGGCGCGGGAGCCCTAGCAGATACGCAGTATTTT	CASSLRFGAGALADTQYF
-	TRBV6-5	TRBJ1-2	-	TGTGCCAGCAGTCCAGGGACATTGGGACCATATGGCTACACCTTC	CASSPGTLGPYGYTF
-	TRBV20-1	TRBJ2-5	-	TGCAGTGCTAGTCAGGCCGTACAAAGGCCCCAGAATCGTCAAGAGACCCAGTACTTC	CSASQAVQRPQNRQETQYF
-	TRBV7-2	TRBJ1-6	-	TGTGCCAGCGCCGGGACACCAAATTCACCCCTCCACTTT	CASAGTPNSPLHF
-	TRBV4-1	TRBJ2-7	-	TGCGCCAGCAGCCAGGAGGGGCCCTCTGACGAGCAGTACTTC	CASSQEGPSDEQYF
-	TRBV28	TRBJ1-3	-	TGTGCCAGCAGGGGAGGGTACTCTGGAAACACCATATATTTT	CASRGGYSGNTIYF
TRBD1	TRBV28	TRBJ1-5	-	TGTGCCAGCAGTTGGGACAGCCTCAATCAGCCCCAGCATTTT	CASSWDSLNQPQHF
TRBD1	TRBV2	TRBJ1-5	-	TGTGCCAGCAGTGGGGGACAGTACAATCAGCCCCAGCATTTT	CASSGGQYNQPQHF
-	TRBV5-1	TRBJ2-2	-	TGCGCCAGCAGCTTGGCTGGCAGAAACACCGGGGAGCTGTTTTTT	CASSLAGRNTGELFF
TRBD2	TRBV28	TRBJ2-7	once	TGTGCCAGCACCATCGGGAGGTCGGAGCAGTACTTC	CASTIGRSEQYF
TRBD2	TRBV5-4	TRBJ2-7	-	TGTGCCAGCAGCTTAGCGGGAGGGCCGCTCGAGCAGTACTTC	CASSLAGGPLEQYF
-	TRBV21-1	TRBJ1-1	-	TGTGCCAGCAGGACAGGGCCGGGTACTGAAGCTTTCTTT	CASRTGPGTEAFF
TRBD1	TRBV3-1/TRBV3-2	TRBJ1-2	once	TGTGCCAGCAGCCAAGCGTCCGCAGGGGGCTATGGCTACACCTTC	CASSQASAGGYGYTF
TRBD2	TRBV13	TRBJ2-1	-	TGTGCCAGCAGCTTAGTGACGGGGGGAATCCAAAACAAATACTACAATGAGCAGTTCTTC	CASSLVTGGIQNKYYNEQFF
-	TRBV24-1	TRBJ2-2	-	TGTGCCACCAGTGATTCCCTGGGGGCACTCGCGAACACCGGGGAGCTGTTTTTT	CATSDSLGALANTGELFF